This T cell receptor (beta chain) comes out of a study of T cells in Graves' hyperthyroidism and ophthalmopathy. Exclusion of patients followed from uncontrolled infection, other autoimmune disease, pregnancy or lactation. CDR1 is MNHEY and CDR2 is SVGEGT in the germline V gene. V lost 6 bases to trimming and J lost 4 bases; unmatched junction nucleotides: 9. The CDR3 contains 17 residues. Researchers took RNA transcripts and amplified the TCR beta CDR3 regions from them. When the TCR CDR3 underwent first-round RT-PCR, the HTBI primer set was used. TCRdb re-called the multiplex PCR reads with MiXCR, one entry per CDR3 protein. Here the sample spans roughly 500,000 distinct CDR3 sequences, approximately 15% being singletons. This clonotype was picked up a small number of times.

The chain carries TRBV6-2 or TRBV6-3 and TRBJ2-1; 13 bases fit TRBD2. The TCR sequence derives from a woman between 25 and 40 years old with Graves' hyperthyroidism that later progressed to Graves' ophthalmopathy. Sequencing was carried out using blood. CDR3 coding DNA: TGTGCCAGCAGCCTGACTAGCGGGAGGACCCCTTACAATGAGCAGTTCTTC. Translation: CASSLTSGRTPYNEQFF.